This paragraph covers one TCR beta chain sequence. This specimen belongs to a study of T cell changes during pregnancy in multiple sclerosis. The CDR3 contains 15 residues. Trimming removed 6 bases from V and 2 bases from J; junction bases left unmatched: 7. CDR1 is LGHNT and CDR2 is FRNRAP in the germline V gene. Some clones are missing from TCRdb's copy, which holds only in-frame ones; the method was immunoSEQ multiplex PCR. The table has about 67,000 clones, roughly nine tenths seen once. The input for sequencing was peripheral blood, taken in the second trimester of pregnancy. The sequence was collected from a female donor with multiple sclerosis, enrolled in a pregnancy study. This sequence joins TRBV12-5 and TRBJ2-3; TRBD1 matches at 8 bases. CDR3 residues: CASGYRQGNTDTQYF. The CDR3 DNA sequence: TGTGCTAGTGGCTACAGACAGGGGAACACAGATACGCAGTATTTT.